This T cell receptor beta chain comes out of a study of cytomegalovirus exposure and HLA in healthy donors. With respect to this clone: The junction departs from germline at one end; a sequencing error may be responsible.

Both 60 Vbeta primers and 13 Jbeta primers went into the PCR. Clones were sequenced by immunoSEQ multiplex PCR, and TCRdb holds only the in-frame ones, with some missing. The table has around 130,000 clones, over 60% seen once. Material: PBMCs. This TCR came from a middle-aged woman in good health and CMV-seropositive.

The CDR3 here is CASSQGPGTGGYYQQYF. The CDR3 DNA is TGCGCCAGCAGTCAGGGCCCCGGGACAGGGGGATACTACCAGCAGTACTTC. The V call is TRBV4-1, the J call TRBJ2-7; 11 bases align to TRBD1. This CDR3 has 17 amino acids. Germline loops: CDR1 MGHRA, CDR2 YSYEKL.